The T cell receptor beta chain under discussion was sequenced for a study of shared clonotypes between healthy human individuals. As for the study in general: Per-donor plates numbered three CD4 naive, three CD4 memory, two CD8 naive and one CD8 memory.

Method: immunoSEQ multiplex PCR; TCRdb's copy keeps in-frame clones and lacks some. This table holds about 2.4 million clones, under 95% found once. The CDR3 runs to 9 residues. Looked up from germline, CDR1 is GTSNPN and CDR2 is SVGIG (reference sequence). Sequencing input: naive CD4+ T cells from PBMCs. Subset defined: CD45RA+ positively selected. This TCR came from a man younger than 35 in good health. Some clones in this sample may be carry-over from other donors' samples. This chain uses TRBV30 with TRBJ2-1, with a weak D call TRBD2 (6 bases). The CDR3 region has the DNA TGTGGGGGACTCCATGAGCAGTTCTTC. Encoded protein: CGGLHEQFF.